This T cell receptor beta chain was recorded in a study of T cells expressing NK-cell markers. Whole-study results and caveats: Dominant NKG2C+ clonotypes made up roughly 1.0-7.5% of CD8+ T cells in 5 or 6 donors.

Worth noting for this clonotype: Its antigen is not identified.

What made the TCR beta cDNA was 5'RACE template switching with UMIs. TCRdb reanalyzed the 5' RACE reads, giving one entry per CDR3 protein sequence and no DNA. The sample has approximately 170,000 distinct CDR3 sequences; the top ten hold around 20%. Source material: blood T cells: a sorted CD56 or NKG2C T cell subset, CD4+ or CD8+ T cells, or bulk PBMC T cells (not recorded which). The source is a man aged 18 to 69 in good health.

Here the CDR3 reads CASSWTGGFKNSPLHF. The genes are TRBV28 and TRBJ1-6; TCRdb names TRBD1, which stays unverified in the absence of DNA. This CDR3 has 16 amino acids. CDR1 is MDHEN, CDR2 SYDVKM, per germline.